The 24 T cell receptor beta chains below were found in one sample sequenced in a study of T cells in Graves' hyperthyroidism and ophthalmopathy. Amplification of TCR beta CDR3 regions was performed using RNA transcripts as template. RT-PCR in the first round (using the HTBI primer set) targeted the TCR CDR3. Each CDR3 protein gets one entry after TCRdb re-called the multiplex PCR reads with MiXCR. The sample includes about 640,000 distinct CDR3 sequences, around 20% seen only once; the top ten take approximately 30%. The material sequenced was blood. These receptors came from a young man with Graves' ophthalmopathy.

This clonotype was recorded a few times. This chain links TRBV4-3 with TRBJ1-1; weak D call: TRBD1 (5 bases). V was trimmed by 0 bases and J by 3 bases, leaving 8 bases between them. The CDR3 is made up of 14 amino acids. The germline CDR1 and CDR2 sequences are LGHNA and YSLEER. The CDR3 here is CASSQDLGHTEAFF. The CDR3, as DNA: TGCGCCAGCAGCCAAGATCTGGGACACACTGAAGCTTTCTTT.

The J gene is TRBJ2-1, the V gene TRBV20-1; D possibly corresponds to TRBD1 (6 bases). Germline V gives CDR1 DFQATT, CDR2 SNEGSKA (reference sequence). V gave up 4 bases and J gave up 2 bases, with 18 bases separating them. This CDR3 contains 16 residues. CDR3: CSAKKTGNPTYNEQFF. For the CDR3, the DNA is TGCAGTGCTAAGAAGACAGGAAACCCTACCTACAATGAGCAGTTCTTC.

The chain links TRBV6-1 to TRBJ1-5, with TRBD1 matching 7 bases. Germline assignment: CDR1 MNHNS and CDR2 SASEGT. V gave up 3 bases and J gave up 7 bases; unmatched junction bases: 15. The CDR3 runs 17 residues. The chain's CDR3 is CASSEAKQGRNFQPQHF. The CDR3 DNA follows: TGTGCCAGCAGTGAGGCGAAACAGGGGAGGAATTTCCAGCCCCAGCATTTT.

This clonotype was observed a few times. This chain links TRBV6-2 or TRBV6-3 with TRBJ2-5, with 7 bases identical to TRBD1. This CDR3 is 15 amino acids long. Looked up from germline, CDR1 is MNHEY and CDR2 is SVGEGT. The V segment lost 6 bases and the J segment 2 bases; nucleotides outside the gene matches: 9. Here the CDR3 DNA reads TGTGCCAGCAGCACCGGCTACAGGGGTCAAGAGACCCAGTACTTC. Translated: CASSTGYRGQETQYF.

There are a few counts of this clonotype. The J gene is TRBJ2-1, the V gene TRBV20-1; D ambiguous. The CDR3 length is 15 residues. Germline values: CDR1 DFQATT, CDR2 SNEGSKA (reference sequence). The V end was cut by 0 bases, the J end by 6 bases, with 15 bases between. The CDR3 is CSARDVQSFPNEQFF. The CDR3 bases are TGCAGTGCTAGAGATGTACAGTCCTTTCCCAATGAGCAGTTCTTC.

This clonotype was seen ten or more times. This chain connects TRBV7-9 to TRBJ2-7; D is uncertain. CDR1 is SEHNR and CDR2 is FQNEAQ in the germline V gene (reference sequence). The V and J ends lost 8 bases and 6 bases respectively, with 23 bases between them. This CDR3 comprises 15 residues. CDR3 nucleotide sequence: TGTGCCAGCCCTAGGAGCCCCGACGACCACCCCGAGCAGTACTTC. Translation gives CASPRSPDDHPEQYF.

This clonotype was counted only a few times. The chain is built from TRBV27 and TRBJ2-7; 9 nucleotides align to TRBD1. Germline assignment: CDR1 MNHEY and CDR2 SMNVEV (reference sequence). CDR3 length: 13 amino acids. Trimming took 10 bases from V and 6 from J; bases not matched to a gene: 10. The CDR3 here is CATAQQGALEQYF. CDR3 nucleotides: TGTGCCACTGCGCAACAGGGGGCTCTCGAGCAGTACTTC.

Remarks on this clonotype: One end of the junction fails to match germline, which may point to a read error. In DNA form, the CDR3 reads TGTGCCAACAGTCCTCCCGGGGAGCAGTTCTTC. Translation gives CANSPPGEQFF. The V call is TRBV6-1, the J call TRBJ2-1; D unclear. The CDR3 length is 11 residues. From germline, CDR1 is MNHNS and CDR2 SASEGT.

The chain employs TRBV4-2 and TRBJ2-7; D might be TRBD1 or TRBD2, each matching 5 bases. V gave up 9 bases and J gave up 3 bases, with 15 bases separating them. CDR3 length: 13 amino acids. Germline assignment: CDR1 LGHNA and CDR2 YNFKEQ. The CDR3 sequence is CARKRGDNYEQYF. CDR3 bases: TGTGCCAGAAAGAGGGGAGACAACTACGAGCAGTACTTC.

This rearrangement joins TRBV6-2 or TRBV6-3 to TRBJ2-3; D remains ambiguous. V was clipped by 0 bases and J by 6 bases, with 13 bases between them. The CDR3 consists of 15 residues. Looked up from germline, CDR1 is MNHEY and CDR2 is SVGEGT. The CDR3 nucleotides are TGTGCCAGCAGTTACTCACGTGCGTTTCGGGATACGCAGTATTTT. Translated, it gives CASSYSRAFRDTQYF.

This clonotype was counted many times. The chain combines TRBV20-1 with TRBJ1-1, with a tentative D call TRBD1 (5 bases). The CDR3 contains 14 residues. Trimming left V 1 base short and J 1 base short, with 10 bases between. Germline loops: CDR1 DFQATT, CDR2 SNEGSKA (reference sequence). The CDR3 here is CSARVGHANTEAFF. The CDR3 nucleotides are TGCAGTGCTAGAGTCGGACATGCGAACACTGAAGCTTTCTTT.

This clonotype was found a few times. The CDR3 region is CSARIGGIYEQYF. As DNA, the CDR3 is TGCAGTGCTAGGATCGGCGGTATCTACGAGCAGTACTTC. V and J are TRBV20-1 and TRBJ2-7; no reliable D call. V shed 3 bases and J shed 3 bases, with 12 bases lying between them. The CDR3 runs 13 residues. Germline values: CDR1 DFQATT, CDR2 SNEGSKA (reference sequence).

The chain recombines TRBV29-1 with TRBJ2-3; 7 bases match TRBD2. CDR1 is SQVTM, CDR2 ANQGSEA, per germline. CDR3 length equals 15 residues. Germline trimming cut 1 base from V and 2 bases from J; bases unmatched to any gene: 6. The CDR3 nucleotides read TGCAGCGTTGAAGGGGGTAGCGGGCCCACAGATACGCAGTATTTT. This gives the protein CSVEGGSGPTDTQYF.

The chain has TRBV11-2 and TRBJ1-6; D remains ambiguous. Germline assignment: CDR1 SGHAT and CDR2 FQNNGV. This CDR3 spans 18 amino acids. Trimming took 5 bases from V and 0 from J, leaving 17 bases between them. This CDR3 reads CASSPVGRAGSYNSPLHF. The CDR3 DNA reads as TGTGCCAGCAGCCCGGTCGGGAGGGCAGGCTCCTATAATTCACCCCTCCACTTT.

This clonotype appeared a few times. This chain connects TRBV6-2 or TRBV6-3 to TRBJ2-7; D is possibly TRBD2 (6 bases). The germline V gene has CDR1 MNHEY and CDR2 SVGEGT. Between the trimmed V and J ends, which lost 3 bases and 5 bases, there was a span of 20 bases. The CDR3 spans 16 residues. In DNA form, the CDR3 reads TGTGCCAGCAGTTATGATACCGGGACTGGACCACACGAGCAGTACTTC. This encodes CASSYDTGTGPHEQYF.

This clonotype was picked up a small number of times. The chain uses TRBV2 and TRBJ2-2, with TRBD2 matching 8 bases. The V and J ends lost 3 bases and 0 bases, in that order; junction bases with no gene match: 0. CDR1 is SNHLY and CDR2 is FYNNEI in the germline V gene. CDR3 size: 15 residues. CDR3 nucleotide sequence: TGTGCCAGCAGTGAGGGACTAGCGAACACCGGGGAGCTGTTTTTT. Translation: CASSEGLANTGELFF.

The gene calls are TRBV11-3 and TRBJ2-5; a possible D gene is TRBD1 (6 bases). Germline V lookup: CDR1 SGHNT, CDR2 YENEEA. Deletions cut 5 bases from V and 1 base from J, with 14 bases between. This CDR3 contains 15 residues. The CDR3 region is CASSAVQGPQETQYF. DNA for the CDR3: TGTGCCAGCAGCGCCGTACAGGGCCCCCAAGAGACCCAGTACTTC.

The rearrangement uses TRBV6-6 and TRBJ2-7, with 7 bases that match TRBD1. Germline CDR1 MNHNY, CDR2 SVGAGI (reference sequence). CDR3 length: 15 amino acids. V dropped 0 bases and J dropped 3; count of bases not matched to a gene: 5. The CDR3 protein is CASSYSRDSYYEQYF. CDR3 DNA sequence: TGTGCCAGCAGTTACTCCAGGGACAGTTACTACGAGCAGTACTTC.

The sample holds many counts of this clonotype. This chain connects TRBV7-9 to TRBJ2-7; 8 bases are a match to TRBD2. V shed 5 bases and J 3 bases; nucleotides not matched to a gene: 12. Germline assignment: CDR1 SEHNR and CDR2 FQNEAQ (reference sequence). This CDR3 is built from 16 residues. The CDR3 sequence is CASSPPQRELYYEQYF. The CDR3, as DNA: TGTGCCAGCAGCCCTCCTCAGCGGGAGTTATACTACGAGCAGTACTTC.

This chain links TRBV11-2 with TRBJ2-7; D unresolved. The germline V gene encodes CDR1 SGHAT and CDR2 FQNNGV. CDR3 length: 13 residues. The V and J ends lost 2 bases and 6 bases respectively, with 11 bases between them. CDR3 nucleotides: TGTGCCAGCAGCTTATACAGTTTTTGCGAGCAGTACTTC. It encodes CASSLYSFCEQYF.

The chain carries TRBV20-1 and TRBJ1-6; TRBD1 matches at 7 bases. Per the germline V gene, CDR1 is DFQATT and CDR2 is SNEGSKA (reference sequence). Germline trimming cut 2 bases from V and 7 bases from J; bases unmatched to any gene: 5. The CDR3 contains 14 residues. In DNA form, the CDR3 reads TGCAGTGCTAGAAGGGGACAGCCAAATTCACCCCTCCACTTT. Its protein product is CSARRGQPNSPLHF.

This clonotype was seen more than once but under ten times. V usage is TRBV20-1 and J usage is TRBJ2-7; D is uncertain. V lost 7 bases and J 5 bases, leaving 9 bases between the germline ends. Germline CDR1 is DFQATT and CDR2 is SNEGSKA (reference sequence). This CDR3 comprises 10 residues. This chain's CDR3 is CSVYLHEQYF. For the CDR3, the DNA is TGCAGTGTTTACCTGCACGAGCAGTACTTC.

This clonotype was seen a handful of times. V is TRBV20-1 and J is TRBJ2-6; D not resolved. The CDR3 consists of 15 residues. Germline V CDR1 and CDR2: DFQATT, SNEGSKA (reference sequence). V gave up 0 bases and J gave up 0 bases, with 6 bases separating them. CDR3 nucleotides: TGCAGTGCTAGAGAGTTGCTCTCTGGGGCCAACGTCCTGACTTTC. Amino acid sequence: CSARELLSGANVLTF.

This clonotype was detected a few times. Possible read error: a much larger clone is one base away. The V gene is TRBV28, the J gene TRBJ1-3; D might be TRBD1 (6 bases). Germline loops: CDR1 MDHEN, CDR2 SYDVKM. V was shortened by 5 bases and J by 0 bases, with 8 bases between the two germline ends. The CDR3 runs 14 residues. In DNA form, the CDR3 reads TGTGCCAGCAGTCGGACAGTCTCTGGAAACACCATATATTTT. Translated: CASSRTVSGNTIYF. Complete variable domain (other parts from reference TRBV28 and TRBJ1-3): DVKVTQSSRYLVKRTGEKVFLECVQDMDHENMFWYRQDPGLGLRLIYFSYDVKMKEKGDIPEGYSVSREKKERFSLILESASTNQTSMYLCASSRTVSGNTIYFGEGSWLTVV.